One sample yielded the 26 T cell receptor beta chains listed below, sequenced in a study of blood T cell repertoires in COVID-19. Clones were sequenced by immunoSEQ multiplex PCR, and TCRdb holds only the in-frame ones, with some missing. The repertoire holds fewer than 250,000 clones, with approximately 85% as singletons. Sequenced: peripheral blood. These receptors were collected from a woman in her seventies with active or convalescent COVID-19.

The genes are TRBV5-6 and TRBJ1-2; TRBD1 agrees at 8 bases. After removal of 7 bases from V and 2 bases from J, the junction contained 7 bases not matched to a gene. Germline assignment: CDR1 SGHDT and CDR2 YYEEEE. The CDR3 has 14 residues. Here the CDR3 reads CASVLRTGNYGYTF. The DNA for the CDR3 is TGTGCCAGCGTACTACGGACAGGGAACTATGGCTACACCTTC. Variable domain in full (rest from reference TRBV5-6 and TRBJ1-2): DAGVTQSPTHLIKTRGQQVTLRCSPKSGHDTVSWYQQALGQGPQFIFQYYEEEERQRGNFPDRFSGHQFPNYSSELNVNALLLGDSALYLCASVLRTGNYGYTFGSGTRLTVV.

CDR3 DNA sequence: TGCGCCAGCAGTTCAGGGCTGGCTGGGGCCAACGTCCTGACTTTC. Amino acids: CASSSGLAGANVLTF. The V gene is TRBV5-1, the J gene TRBJ2-6; D is possibly TRBD1 (5 bases). The germline CDR1 and CDR2 sequences are SGHRS and YFSETQ. Trimming pared 5 bases from V and 2 bases from J, leaving 11 bases between. This CDR3 is built from 15 residues.

This clone was seen once. CDR3: CATSDASGSSYNEQFF. The DNA for the CDR3 is TGTGCCACCAGTGACGCTAGCGGTAGCTCCTACAATGAGCAGTTCTTC. The chain couples TRBV24-1 to TRBJ2-1; TRBD2 agrees at 7 bases. This CDR3 region has 16 residues. The V and J ends lost 4 bases and 0 bases, in that order; junction bases with no gene match: 5. Germline loops: CDR1 KGHDR, CDR2 SFDVKD.

The rearrangement links TRBV7-8 to TRBJ1-6; possible D gene TRBD1, 5 bases. The CDR3 is 14 residues long. From germline, CDR1 is SGHVS and CDR2 FQNEAQ. The ends were cut back, 3 bases at V and 6 bases at J, with 9 bases in the middle. The CDR3 coding sequence is TGTGCCAGCAGCTTGACAGCTCTTAATTCACCCCTCCACTTT. This codes for CASSLTALNSPLHF. The full variable domain, in which reference TRBV7-8 and TRBJ1-6 provide the parts outside the CDR3, is GAGVSQSPRYKVAKRGQDVALRCDPISGHVSLFWYQQALGQGPEFLTYFQNEAQLDKSGLPSDRFFAERPEGSVSTLKIQRTQQEDSAVYLCASSLTALNSPLHFGNGTRLTVT.

This clone was recorded many times. The gene calls are TRBV5-4 and TRBJ1-2; TRBD1 agrees at 9 bases. V lost 3 bases to trimming and J lost 3 bases; unmatched junction nucleotides: 9. The CDR3 runs to 16 residues. The germline V gene has CDR1 SGHNT and CDR2 YYREEE (reference sequence). The CDR3 coding sequence is TGTGCCAGCAGCTCCGGGACAGGGCCGGTGGACTATGGCTACACCTTC. This codes for CASSSGTGPVDYGYTF.

The chain links TRBV19 to TRBJ1-1, with 7 nucleotides matching TRBD1. The CDR3 loop spans 14 amino acids. CDR1 LNHDA and CDR2 SQIVND come from the germline V gene (reference sequence). The junction had 7 bases not matched to a gene; V was cut back by 5 bases and J by 4 bases. The CDR3 coding sequence is TGTGCCAGTAGTCTCCGACAGGGCGGCACTGAAGCTTTCTTT. The encoded protein is CASSLRQGGTEAFF. The full variable domain, completed using reference TRBV19 and TRBJ1-1, is DGGITQSPKYLFRKEGQNVTLSCEQNLNHDAMYWYRQDPGQGLRLIYYSQIVNDFQKGDIAEGYSVSREKKESFPLTVTSAQKNPTAFYLCASSLRQGGTEAFFGQGTRLTVV.

The chain uses TRBV5-4 and TRBJ2-1; the match to TRBD2 covers 11 bases. Germline V lookup: CDR1 SGHNT, CDR2 YYREEE (reference sequence). The CDR3 is 15 residues long. The V segment lost 1 base and the J segment 9 bases; nucleotides outside the gene matches: 6. In DNA form, the CDR3 reads TGTGCCAGCAGCTTGCCTAGCGGGGGGCTAGGTGAGCAGTTCTTC. Translation gives CASSLPSGGLGEQFF.

Notes on this clone: Other DNA sequences in this specimen translate into the identical CDR3. The genes are TRBV5-1 and TRBJ2-3; D is unresolved. Germline CDR1 reads SGHRS; CDR2 reads YFSETQ. This CDR3 is built from 14 residues. With 0 bases removed from V and 2 bases from J, the gap between germline ends came to 7 bases. The CDR3 sequence: CASSLGASTDTQYF. CDR3 coding DNA: TGCGCCAGCAGCTTGGGGGCGTCCACAGATACGCAGTATTTT. The full variable domain, rest sourced from reference TRBV5-1 and TRBJ2-3, is KAGVTQTPRYLIKTRGQQVTLSCSPISGHRSVSWYQQTPGQGLQFLFEYFSETQRNKGNFPGRFSGRQFSNSRSEMNVSTLELGDSALYLCASSLGASTDTQYFGPGTRLTVL.

This clone was counted a single time. This rearrangement joins TRBV6-5 to TRBJ2-1, with a tentative D call TRBD1 (6 bases). V lost 5 bases, J lost 8 bases, and 13 bases lay in between. This CDR3 has 13 amino acids. Germline V gene sequence: CDR1 MNHEY, CDR2 SVGAGI. The CDR3 spells CASSIGQPDEQFF. The DNA of the CDR3 is TGTGCCAGCAGTATCGGACAGCCGGATGAGCAGTTCTTC.

This clone occurred a few times. V is TRBV30 and J is TRBJ1-1; 7 bases match TRBD1. This CDR3 has 14 residues. Germline-derived CDR1 and CDR2 are GTSNPN and SVGIG (reference sequence). V shed 5 bases and J 3 bases; nucleotides not matched to a gene: 9. CDR3 region: CAWSRGLEDTEAFF. CDR3 DNA sequence: TGTGCCTGGTCTAGGGGGCTTGAGGACACTGAAGCTTTCTTT.

The gene calls are TRBV4-1 and TRBJ2-5, with 11 bases that match TRBD2. CDR3 length equals 17 residues. V shed 1 base, J shed 1 base, and the junction held 5 bases outside the gene matches. Germline V gene sequence: CDR1 MGHRA, CDR2 YSYEKL. The CDR3 loop is CASSQVPSGRTQETQYF. In DNA form, the CDR3 reads TGCGCCAGCAGCCAAGTTCCTAGCGGGAGGACCCAAGAGACCCAGTACTTC.

The rearrangement links TRBV24-1 to TRBJ1-5; D is unclear. CDR1 and CDR2 from the germline V gene are KGHDR and SFDVKD. This CDR3 comprises 13 residues. Between the trimmed V and J ends, which lost 9 bases and 2 bases, there was a span of 10 bases. CDR3: CATSGERNQPQHF. The DNA of the CDR3 is TGTGCCACCTCCGGAGAGCGCAATCAGCCCCAGCATTTT.

The chain recombines TRBV2 with TRBJ1-5; 9 bases are a match to TRBD1. Germline values: CDR1 SNHLY, CDR2 FYNNEI. The CDR3 spans 13 residues. Trimming took 6 bases from V and 9 from J; bases not matched to a gene: 6. CDR3 in amino acids: CASRGDREMPQHF. CDR3 in DNA: TGTGCCAGCAGGGGGGACAGGGAAATGCCCCAGCATTTT.

The chain employs TRBV3-1 (or the pseudogene TRBV3-2) and TRBJ2-7, with 10 bases identical to TRBD1. CDR1 and CDR2 (germline): LGHDT, YNNKEL (reference sequence). This CDR3 has 13 residues. V was pared by 8 bases and J by 3 bases, with 4 bases of the junction left unmatched. The CDR3 coding sequence is TGTGCCAGCGAGGGGACAGGGGTCTACGAGCAGTACTTC. Translating gives CASEGTGVYEQYF.

V usage is TRBV7-3 and J usage is TRBJ2-3; 7 bases match TRBD2. The germline CDR1 and CDR2 sequences are SGHTA and FQGTGA. V dropped 3 bases and J dropped 0; count of bases not matched to a gene: 3. The CDR3 has 15 amino acids. In nucleotides, the CDR3 is TGTGCCAGCAGCTTTGCGGGGGTCAGCACAGATACGCAGTATTTT. Protein product: CASSFAGVSTDTQYF.

This chain joins TRBV18 and TRBJ2-7; tentatively, D is TRBD1 (6 bases). This CDR3 spans 13 amino acids. CDR1 and CDR2 from the germline V gene are KGHSH and LQKENI. The ends were cut back, 3 bases at V and 3 bases at J, with 9 bases in the middle. Written as DNA, the CDR3 is TGTGCCAGCTCACCCACAGGGAGCTACGAGCAGTACTTC. Protein: CASSPTGSYEQYF.

The V gene is TRBV19, the J gene TRBJ1-1; TRBD1 matches 8 bases. CDR1 and CDR2 from the germline V gene are LNHDA and SQIVND (reference sequence). The CDR3 is 14 amino acids. V lost 7 bases and J lost 4; bases outside the gene matches: 8. CDR3 amino acids: CASTGGQVITEAFF. DNA for the CDR3: TGTGCCAGTACAGGGGGACAGGTAATCACTGAAGCTTTCTTT.

The chain is built from TRBV24-1 and TRBJ2-7; D might be TRBD1 (6 bases). Per the germline V gene, CDR1 is KGHDR and CDR2 is SFDVKD. V was clipped by 3 bases and J by 3 bases, with 8 bases between them. The CDR3 contains 13 residues. CDR3 nucleotide sequence: TGTGCCACCAGTGATACAGGGCTCTACGAGCAGTACTTC. Protein product: CATSDTGLYEQYF.

The chain recombines TRBV5-1 with TRBJ2-3, with TRBD2 identical over 9 bases. CDR1 is SGHRS and CDR2 is YFSETQ in the germline V gene. The CDR3 length is 17 residues. J lost 3 bases, V lost 1 base, and 9 bases had no gene match. CDR3 bases: TGCGCCAGCAGCTTGACCGGGCTAGCGGGAAGAACAGATACGCAGTATTTT. Translating it yields CASSLTGLAGRTDTQYF.

This chain connects TRBV28 to TRBJ1-4; 8 bases are shared with TRBD1. The CDR3 consists of 14 residues. Germline CDR1 and CDR2: MDHEN and SYDVKM. V lost 5 bases, J lost 6 bases, and 5 bases stayed unmatched. DNA of the CDR3: TGTGCCAGCAGTCTAGGGACAGGATATGAAAAACTGTTTTTT. As protein: CASSLGTGYEKLFF.

The J gene is TRBJ1-1, the V gene TRBV30, with a tentative D call TRBD1 (5 bases). This CDR3 contains 12 residues. V was cut by 0 bases and J by 8 bases, with 10 bases left in between. CDR1 is GTSNPN, CDR2 SVGIG, per germline (reference sequence). The CDR3, as DNA: TGTGCCTGGAGTGTACTCGACAGCGAAGCTTTCTTT. Translating it yields CAWSVLDSEAFF. The whole variable domain, remainder taken from reference TRBV30 and TRBJ1-1, is SQTIHQWPATLVQPVGSPLSLECTVEGTSNPNLYWYRQAAGRGLQLLFYSVGIGQISSEVPQNLSASRPQDRQFILSSKKLLLSDSGFYLCAWSVLDSEAFFGQGTRLTVV.

The genes are TRBV18 and TRBJ1-1; D may be TRBD1 (5 bases). V was shortened by 4 bases and J by 4 bases, with 13 bases between the two germline ends. The CDR3 length is 14 residues. Germline V gene lookup returns CDR1 KGHSH and CDR2 LQKENI. The CDR3 loop reads CASSRGSGGTEAFF. The DNA of the CDR3 is TGTGCCAGCTCACGGGGGTCGGGGGGCACTGAAGCTTTCTTT.

V is TRBV6-4 and J is TRBJ2-1; D may be TRBD1 (5 bases). Trimming left V 6 bases short and J 7 bases short, with 25 bases between. The CDR3 contains 17 residues. Per germline, CDR1 MRHNA and CDR2 SNTAGT. The CDR3 loop reads CASSLLLGPEDRNEQFF. The CDR3 DNA reads as TGTGCCAGCAGCCTATTACTGGGGCCTGAGGATCGAAATGAGCAGTTCTTC.

The genes are TRBV15 and TRBJ1-1; D gene ambiguous. This CDR3 spans 13 amino acids. Trimming left V 4 bases short and J 1 base short, with 7 bases between. Germline V gene data show CDR1 as LNHNV and CDR2 as YYDKDF (reference sequence). The DNA of the CDR3 is TGTGCCACCAGCATACGGGGGAACACTGAAGCTTTCTTT. It yields the protein CATSIRGNTEAFF.

The V and J genes are TRBV3-1 (or the pseudogene TRBV3-2) and TRBJ2-5, with D perhaps TRBD1 (6 bases). Germline V gene sequence: CDR1 LGHDT, CDR2 YNNKEL (reference sequence). Trimming left V 6 bases short and J 5 bases short, with 13 bases between. This CDR3 spans 13 amino acids. The CDR3 bases are TGTGCCAGCAGTCGGAGAGGGGGTGAGACCCAGTACTTC. This translates into CASSRRGGETQYF.

The chain is built from TRBV7-8 and TRBJ1-2, with TRBD1 matching over 8 bases. Trimming removed 1 base from V and 8 bases from J; junction bases left unmatched: 6. The CDR3 contains 14 residues. CDR1 and CDR2 (germline): SGHVS, FQNEAQ. CDR3 amino acids: CASSLGQGAGGYTF. CDR3 nucleotides: TGTGCCAGCAGCTTAGGGCAGGGGGCAGGAGGCTACACCTTC.